This T cell receptor beta chain is drawn from a study of CD8+ T cells in alopecia areata. General study findings and limits: Lesional scalp, especially alopecia totalis/universalis, showed higher clonality than normal scalp.

TCR sequencing used cDNA made by reverse transcription of extracted RNA. The protocol was immunoSEQ multiplex PCR, while the TCRdb copy is restricted to in-frame clones and leaves out a portion. The profile shows 130,000 to 150,000 clones, over 80% of them singletons. On this clone itself: Its antigen is not known.

In alopecia areata patients, both lesional scalp punch biopsies and peripheral blood were collected. From PBMCs, CD4+ and CD8+ T cells were sorted. Looked up from germline, CDR1 is MNHNS and CDR2 is SASEGT. Losses at the gene ends were 2 bases for V and 2 bases for J; bases not matched to a gene: 10. The CDR3 covers 18 residues. The sequencing here drew on CD8+ T cells sorted from blood, taken at week 0. The origin of this receptor is a human donor with alopecia areata. This chain links TRBV6-1 with TRBJ2-3; TRBD2 matches 10 bases. Here the CDR3 DNA reads TGTGCCAGCAGTGAACCCCACGGACTAGCGGAGACCACAGATACGCAGTATTTT. Its translation: CASSEPHGLAETTDTQYF.